Listed below are T cell receptor beta chains from one sample, sequenced in a study of cytomegalovirus exposure and HLA in healthy donors. Using immunoSEQ multiplex PCR, the repertoire was profiled, and TCRdb retains in-frame clones only, with some absent. The sample holds around 140,000 clones; roughly 79% are singletons and the top ten take around 9.7%. Sequencing input: PBMCs. Every receptor here comes from a woman aged 55 to 70 in good health and CMV-seropositive. Each CDR3 is given with its conserved first and last residue. The order of the fields is D gene, V gene, J gene, clone size, CDR3 protein, CDR3 DNA. D genes are given only for firm matches. Some rows have no size entry. The others give once, few or many, or a class for an expanded clone.

.	TRBV4-3	TRBJ1-1	.	CASSQDNRNTEAFF	TGCGCCAGCAGCCAAGATAACAGAAACACTGAAGCTTTCTTT
TRBD2	TRBV5-1	TRBJ2-7	.	CASSVGLAGDEQYF	TGCGCCAGCAGCGTCGGACTAGCGGGAGACGAGCAGTACTTC
.	TRBV6-5	TRBJ1-6	few	CASAGGNSPLHF	TGTGCCAGCGCGGGGGGTAATTCACCCCTCCACTTT
TRBD1	TRBV6-1	TRBJ2-7	.	CASSEHVTDRFYEQYF	TGTGCCAGCAGTGAACATGTAACGGACAGGTTCTACGAGCAGTACTTC
TRBD1	TRBV5-6	TRBJ2-7	.	CASSELGTGNIHEQYF	TGTGCCAGCAGCGAACTAGGGACAGGCAACATCCACGAGCAGTACTTC
TRBD1	TRBV11-3	TRBJ2-2	.	CASSWPGGTGELFF	TGTGCCAGCAGCTGGCCAGGGGGAACCGGGGAGCTGTTTTTT
.	TRBV28	TRBJ2-3	.	CASKPIGAITDTQYF	TGTGCCAGCAAGCCCATAGGGGCGATAACAGATACGCAGTATTTT
.	TRBV14	TRBJ1-1	.	CASSQGGKTSAFF	TGTGCCAGCAGCCAAGGAGGGAAAACGAGTGCTTTCTTT
TRBD2	TRBV28	TRBJ2-3	.	CASSSTLAADTQYF	TGTGCCAGCAGTTCCACACTAGCGGCAGATACGCAGTATTTT
.	TRBV28	TRBJ2-1	.	CASSSTYNEQFF	TGTGCCAGCAGTTCCACCTACAATGAGCAGTTCTTC
TRBD1	TRBV27	TRBJ2-2	.	CASSPGTVNTGELFF	TGTGCCAGCAGCCCAGGGACAGTCAACACCGGGGAGCTGTTTTTT
.	TRBV2	TRBJ1-5	.	CASSGGVTSNQPQHF	TGTGCCAGCAGTGGGGGGGTTACCAGCAATCAGCCCCAGCATTTT
.	TRBV4-1	TRBJ2-3	.	CASSATGTDTQYF	TGCGCCAGCAGCGCTACTGGCACAGATACGCAGTATTTT
.	TRBV2	TRBJ2-5	.	CASSMSETQYF	TGTGCCAGCAGTATGAGTGAGACCCAGTACTTC
TRBD2	TRBV4-1	TRBJ2-5	few	CASSPQAGGSSGETQYF	TGCGCCAGCAGCCCCCAGGCGGGGGGCTCAAGCGGGGAGACCCAGTACTTC
TRBD1	TRBV6-5	TRBJ1-4	.	CASSERQGIGEKLFF	TGTGCCAGCAGCGAACGACAGGGGATAGGTGAAAAACTGTTTTTT
.	TRBV2	TRBJ2-1	.	CASSGGTFYEQFF	TGTGCCAGCAGCGGCGGGACTTTTTATGAGCAGTTCTTC
TRBD1	TRBV11-2	TRBJ2-7	.	CASSIGQGRGKYF	TGTGCCAGCAGCATCGGACAGGGGCGGGGGAAGTACTTC
.	TRBV7-9	TRBJ2-5	few	CASSLGQGETQYF	TGTGCCAGCAGCTTAGGGCAGGGGGAGACCCAGTACTTC
TRBD2	TRBV2	TRBJ2-1	few	CASSEALAGSSEQFF	TGTGCCAGCAGTGAAGCGCTAGCGGGATCTTCCGAGCAGTTCTTC
.	TRBV19	TRBJ2-1	.	CASSPDRRYNEQFF	TGTGCCAGTAGCCCAGACAGAAGGTACAATGAGCAGTTCTTC
TRBD2	TRBV4-2	TRBJ2-1	.	CASSQARSGTYNEQFF	TGTGCCAGCAGCCAAGCGCGGAGCGGGACCTACAATGAGCAGTTCTTC
.	TRBV4-3	TRBJ1-2	.	CASSQTGVDGYTF	TGCGCCAGCAGCCAAACGGGTGTGGATGGCTACACCTTC
TRBD1	TRBV5-1	TRBJ2-3	.	CASSLGGTGSDTQYF	TGCGCCAGCAGCTTGGGGGGGACAGGGTCAGATACGCAGTATTTT
TRBD2	TRBV11-1	TRBJ2-1	.	CASSPTSGSFYEQFF	TGTGCCAGCAGCCCTACTAGCGGGAGCTTTTATGAGCAGTTCTTC
.	TRBV5-1	TRBJ2-3	.	CASSSQTAILTTDTQYF	TGCGCCAGCAGCTCTCAGACAGCCATCTTGACCACAGATACGCAGTATTTT